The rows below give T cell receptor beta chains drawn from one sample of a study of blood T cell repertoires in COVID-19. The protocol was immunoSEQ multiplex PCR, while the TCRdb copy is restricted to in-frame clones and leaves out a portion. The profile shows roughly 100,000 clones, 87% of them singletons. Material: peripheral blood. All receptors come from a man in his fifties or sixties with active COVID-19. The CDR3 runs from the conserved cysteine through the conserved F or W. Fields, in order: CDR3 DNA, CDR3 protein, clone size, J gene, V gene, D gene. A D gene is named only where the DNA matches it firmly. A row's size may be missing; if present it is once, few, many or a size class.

cdr3_nt: TGTGCCATCAGTGACATCGACAGGAACGTTAATTCACCCCTCCACTTT; cdr3_aa: CAISDIDRNVNSPLHF; clone_size: -; j_call: TRBJ1-6; v_call: TRBV10-3; d_call: -
cdr3_nt: TGCAGTGCTAGTTTCCGGACAGGGTCTGGAAACACCATATATTTT; cdr3_aa: CSASFRTGSGNTIYF; clone_size: -; j_call: TRBJ1-3; v_call: TRBV20-1; d_call: TRBD1
cdr3_nt: TGTGCCAGCTCACCTGCCTACCTCTACGAGCAGTACTTC; cdr3_aa: CASSPAYLYEQYF; clone_size: once; j_call: TRBJ2-7; v_call: TRBV18; d_call: -
cdr3_nt: TGTGCCATCAGGTACTCGACTAGCGGGGGACACAATGAGCAGTTCTTC; cdr3_aa: CAIRYSTSGGHNEQFF; clone_size: -; j_call: TRBJ2-1; v_call: TRBV10-3; d_call: TRBD2
cdr3_nt: TGCGCCAGCAGCCGCGGGCTAGCGGGGGGAAACACCGGGGAGCTGTTTTTT; cdr3_aa: CASSRGLAGGNTGELFF; clone_size: -; j_call: TRBJ2-2; v_call: TRBV4-1; d_call: TRBD2
cdr3_nt: TGTGCCAGCAGCGCCAAGCAGGGGTCATATGGCTACACCTTC; cdr3_aa: CASSAKQGSYGYTF; clone_size: -; j_call: TRBJ1-2; v_call: TRBV9; d_call: -
cdr3_nt: TGTGCCATCAAGAACGGGACAGGGAATTACGAGCAGTACTTC; cdr3_aa: CAIKNGTGNYEQYF; clone_size: -; j_call: TRBJ2-7; v_call: TRBV10-3; d_call: TRBD1
cdr3_nt: TGTGCCAGCAGGGGGGACAGCAACTATGGCTACACCTTC; cdr3_aa: CASRGDSNYGYTF; clone_size: -; j_call: TRBJ1-2; v_call: TRBV2; d_call: TRBD1
cdr3_nt: TGCGCCAGCAGCCAAGAAAGGACAGAATCTTATGGCTACACCTTC; cdr3_aa: CASSQERTESYGYTF; clone_size: -; j_call: TRBJ1-2; v_call: TRBV4-1; d_call: -
cdr3_nt: TGTGCCAGCAGCTTATCGGGACTAGTAGCAGATACGCAGTATTTT; cdr3_aa: CASSLSGLVADTQYF; clone_size: -; j_call: TRBJ2-3; v_call: TRBV7-2; d_call: TRBD2
cdr3_nt: TGTGCCAGCAGCTTATATGCGGGCGGGGGGGAACGGTTCTTC; cdr3_aa: CASSLYAGGGERFF; clone_size: -; j_call: TRBJ2-1; v_call: TRBV7-2; d_call: TRBD2
cdr3_nt: TGCAGTGCTAGTCCTCGGACTAGCGGGAACCCAGATACGCAGTATTTT; cdr3_aa: CSASPRTSGNPDTQYF; clone_size: -; j_call: TRBJ2-3; v_call: TRBV20-1; d_call: TRBD2
cdr3_nt: TGTGCCAGCAGCTTGGTAGCCAGGGTTATTACCGGGGAGCTGTTTTTT; cdr3_aa: CASSLVARVITGELFF; clone_size: once; j_call: TRBJ2-2; v_call: TRBV5-5; d_call: -
cdr3_nt: TGTGCCAGTAGTACCCCCAGGACAGGGAGCTCCTACGAGCAGTACTTC; cdr3_aa: CASSTPRTGSSYEQYF; clone_size: -; j_call: TRBJ2-7; v_call: TRBV19; d_call: TRBD1
cdr3_nt: TGTGCCAGCAGCCACCAAGGGGGAAATTCACCCCTCCACTTT; cdr3_aa: CASSHQGGNSPLHF; clone_size: few; j_call: TRBJ1-6; v_call: TRBV3-1/TRBV3-2; d_call: -
cdr3_nt: TGCAGCGTCCGGACTAGCGGGGGGCCGAACACCGGGGAGCTGTTTTTT; cdr3_aa: CSVRTSGGPNTGELFF; clone_size: -; j_call: TRBJ2-2; v_call: TRBV29-1; d_call: TRBD2
cdr3_nt: TGTGCCAGCAGTCACTGGACAGGGGATGGGGTATACGGCTACACCTTC; cdr3_aa: CASSHWTGDGVYGYTF; clone_size: -; j_call: TRBJ1-2; v_call: TRBV11-2; d_call: TRBD1
cdr3_nt: TGTGAGGCCCGGGGGGCCTCGGGAAACACCATATATTTT; cdr3_aa: CEARGASGNTIYF; clone_size: -; j_call: TRBJ1-3; v_call: TRBV6-6; d_call: -
cdr3_nt: TGTGCCAGCAGCCCTAGCACAGATACGCAGTATTTT; cdr3_aa: CASSPSTDTQYF; clone_size: -; j_call: TRBJ2-3; v_call: TRBV7-8; d_call: -
cdr3_nt: TGTGCCAGCTCACAAGCAGGGGCGAACACTGAAGCTTTCTTT; cdr3_aa: CASSQAGANTEAFF; clone_size: -; j_call: TRBJ1-1; v_call: TRBV18; d_call: -
cdr3_nt: TGCGCCAGCAGCGCCGGGACAGCCTCCTACGAGCAGTACTTC; cdr3_aa: CASSAGTASYEQYF; clone_size: -; j_call: TRBJ2-7; v_call: TRBV5-1; d_call: TRBD1
cdr3_nt: TGTGCCAGCAGCCGAGGACAGGGGGCTAATAATTCACCCCTCCACTTT; cdr3_aa: CASSRGQGANNSPLHF; clone_size: few; j_call: TRBJ1-6; v_call: TRBV7-9; d_call: TRBD1
cdr3_nt: TGCGCCAGCAGCGGGGACAGACTTAGCACAGATACGCAGTATTTT; cdr3_aa: CASSGDRLSTDTQYF; clone_size: -; j_call: TRBJ2-3; v_call: TRBV5-1; d_call: TRBD1
cdr3_nt: TGTGCCAGCAGCCCGACCTTCGGACAGGGGCCGCCAGATCAGCCCCAGCATTTT; cdr3_aa: CASSPTFGQGPPDQPQHF; clone_size: -; j_call: TRBJ1-5; v_call: TRBV3-1/TRBV3-2; d_call: TRBD1
cdr3_nt: TGTGCCAGCACCGGGACAGGGAGCACAGATACGCAGTATTTT; cdr3_aa: CASTGTGSTDTQYF; clone_size: -; j_call: TRBJ2-3; v_call: TRBV7-9; d_call: TRBD1
cdr3_nt: TGTGCCAGCAGCGGGGTGACTGAAGCTTTCTTT; cdr3_aa: CASSGVTEAFF; clone_size: -; j_call: TRBJ1-1; v_call: TRBV27; d_call: -
cdr3_nt: TGCAGTGCTAGTCAACCCGGGAGGGGCGCCGGGTATGGCTACACCTTC; cdr3_aa: CSASQPGRGAGYGYTF; clone_size: -; j_call: TRBJ1-2; v_call: TRBV20-1; d_call: -
cdr3_nt: TGTGCCAGCAGCTTCAGACAGAGCCGGAATTCACCCCTCCACTTT; cdr3_aa: CASSFRQSRNSPLHF; clone_size: few; j_call: TRBJ1-6; v_call: TRBV5-6; d_call: -
cdr3_nt: TGCGCCAGCAGCTTGTTGCGGAACCAAGAGACCCAGTACTTC; cdr3_aa: CASSLLRNQETQYF; clone_size: -; j_call: TRBJ2-5; v_call: TRBV5-1; d_call: -
cdr3_nt: TGCGCCAGCAGCTTCCCCGGGACATATGCAACTAATGAAAAACTGTTTTTT; cdr3_aa: CASSFPGTYATNEKLFF; clone_size: -; j_call: TRBJ1-4; v_call: TRBV4-1; d_call: -
cdr3_nt: TGTGCCAGCAGCTTGGCCGGGACAGAGATTGATAAAGCTTTCTTT; cdr3_aa: CASSLAGTEIDKAFF; clone_size: -; j_call: TRBJ1-1; v_call: TRBV5-6; d_call: TRBD1